The following is a TCR beta chain sequence with its context. The antigen is not known. An expansion of CD8+CD57+ cells by flow cytometry had been shown in patients chosen for sequencing. There were no patients without severe acquired aplastic anemia. At blood sampling, none of the patients had yet received therapy. The data were taken from a study of CD8+CD57+ T cells in acquired aplastic anemia. About the research overall: Sorted CD4+ and CD8+ cell DNA averaged approximately 3.4 ug. Study observations and caveats: Patients and controls turned out to have 25 to 35 CD8+ CDR3 sequences in common.

This CDR3 has 15 amino acids. Germline loops: CDR1 SGHVS, CDR2 FNYEAQ. Trimming removed 1 base at V and 10 bases at J, with 19 bases between. Genomic DNA provided the template from which TCR beta VDJ and CDR3 profiles were obtained. A single record per CDR3 protein comes from TCRdb applying MiXCR to the reads. The sample holds roughly 250,000 distinct CDR3 sequences; 82% are singletons and the top ten take roughly 42%. The sequence derives from a human donor with aplastic anemia. J is TRBJ1-1 and V is TRBV7-6; no clear D gene. The sequencing input was sorted CD4+, CD8+, or CD8+CD57+ T cells (not recorded which) from PBMCs. The CDR3 DNA follows: TGTGCCAGCAGCTTAGAGCGGGTCCCGAATAGTGCAGCTTTCTTT. It yields the protein CASSLERVPNSAAFF.